A single TCR beta chain is shown here with its context. Its antigen is unidentified. Data came from immunoSEQ multiplex PCR; TCRdb stores just in-frame clones and leaves some out. This table has more than 15,000 clones, 75% to 90% appearing once. Germline CDR1 and CDR2: SGHAT and FQNNGV. CDR3 size: 11 residues. Unmatched junction bases numbered 2, after V lost 5 bases and J lost 8 bases. This sample was included in a study of T cell clonotyping in hematopoietic cell transplantation. Study outcomes and limitations: Broader posttransplant TCR repertoire diversity was predicted by graft donor and pretransplant recipient Inverse Simpson Index values.

The sequenced sample was peripheral blood mononuclear cells. V usage is TRBV11-2 and J usage is TRBJ1-2; TRBD1 matches 7 bases. The clonotype originates from a woman aged 40 to 49 in good health. Some clones in this sample may be carry-over from other donors' samples. CDR3 loop: CASSHRGGYTF. CDR3 coding DNA: TGTGCCAGCAGCCACAGGGGAGGCTACACCTTC.